Listed below are T cell receptor beta chains from one sample, sequenced in a study of shared clonotypes between healthy human individuals. The method was immunoSEQ multiplex PCR; TCRdb's version includes in-frame clones alone and lacks a portion of them. The sample has about 2.1 million clones; approximately 92% are singletons. Source material: naive CD8+ T cells from PBMCs. The receptor set was obtained from a man aged 18 to 30 in good health. Some clones in this sample may be carry-over from other donors' samples. Both conserved end residues are part of each CDR3. The order of the fields is clone size, D gene, V gene, J gene, CDR3 DNA, CDR3 protein. D genes are given only for firm matches. The size field is filled for only some rows; it gives once, few, many or a size class.

clone_size: -; d_call: -; v_call: TRBV9; j_call: TRBJ1-6; cdr3_nt: TGTGCCAGCAATGGCCAGCCTAATTCACCCCTCCACTTT; cdr3_aa: CASNGQPNSPLHF
clone_size: -; d_call: -; v_call: TRBV4-1; j_call: TRBJ2-7; cdr3_nt: TGCGCCAGCAGCCAAGATAGGACTTACGAGCAGTACTTC; cdr3_aa: CASSQDRTYEQYF
clone_size: -; d_call: -; v_call: TRBV15; j_call: TRBJ1-3; cdr3_nt: TGTGCCACCTCTCGGGTGGGCACTGGAAACACCATATATTTT; cdr3_aa: CATSRVGTGNTIYF
clone_size: once; d_call: TRBD1; v_call: TRBV7-9; j_call: TRBJ2-3; cdr3_nt: TGTGCCAGCAGCTCCCCTACAGGGGCTCTCACAGATACGCAGTATTTT; cdr3_aa: CASSSPTGALTDTQYF
clone_size: -; d_call: -; v_call: TRBV29-1; j_call: TRBJ2-7; cdr3_nt: TGCAGCGTTGAAGATCCTAGCCAACCCTCCTACGAGCAGTACTTC; cdr3_aa: CSVEDPSQPSYEQYF
clone_size: -; d_call: TRBD1; v_call: TRBV7-9; j_call: TRBJ1-4; cdr3_nt: TGTGCCAGCAGCTTCCCAGGGGGGACTAATGAAAAACTGTTTTTT; cdr3_aa: CASSFPGGTNEKLFF
clone_size: -; d_call: TRBD2; v_call: TRBV10-1; j_call: TRBJ2-1; cdr3_nt: TGCGCCAGCAGTGAGAAACCCCGGGGGGACAATGAGCAGTTCTTC; cdr3_aa: CASSEKPRGDNEQFF
clone_size: -; d_call: TRBD2; v_call: TRBV6-1; j_call: TRBJ2-7; cdr3_nt: TGTGCCATTCAACCCCTTCCCGGGAGGGCCGGCGAGCAGTACTTC; cdr3_aa: CAIQPLPGRAGEQYF
clone_size: -; d_call: TRBD1; v_call: TRBV28; j_call: TRBJ2-3; cdr3_nt: TGTGCCAGCAGTTTCGGACAGGCCCGGCCAGATACGCAGTATTTT; cdr3_aa: CASSFGQARPDTQYF
clone_size: -; d_call: TRBD1; v_call: TRBV7-3; j_call: TRBJ2-3; cdr3_nt: TGTGCCAGCAGCACCCAATCCGGGACAGAAACAGATACGCAGTATTTT; cdr3_aa: CASSTQSGTETDTQYF